The rows below give T cell receptor beta chains drawn from one sample of a study of CD8 T cells in ankylosing spondylitis. A single record per CDR3 protein comes from TCRdb applying MiXCR to the 5' RACE reads. The sample consists of hundreds of thousands of distinct CDR3 sequences, roughly 18% of them appearing once. Sequenced sample: blood, either unsorted or a sorted T cell fraction (not recorded which). These TCRs come from a male donor with ankylosing spondylitis. CDR3s include the opening cysteine and the closing phenylalanine or tryptophan. Each record gives: V gene, J gene, D gene, CDR3 protein. D genes are given only for firm matches.

TRBV11-1	TRBJ2-1	TRBD1	CASSSGDRTGANNEQFF
TRBV28	TRBJ2-1	.	CTSSLRGTEFYNEQFF
TRBV3-1	TRBJ2-5	.	CASSQEGGSEGETQYF
TRBV12-3/TRBV12-4	TRBJ2-6	TRBD1	CASSLTGAGANVLTF
TRBV29-1	TRBJ1-1	.	CSVDGGWNTEAFF
TRBV24-1	TRBJ2-3	.	CATSEGRGTDTQYF
TRBV5-6	TRBJ2-7	.	CASSPGLGGYEQYF
TRBV7-6	TRBJ2-7	.	CASSLGMGSYEQYF
TRBV29-1	TRBJ1-2	.	CSVEDQGRFYGYTF
TRBV29-1	TRBJ1-1	TRBD1	CSVREGAGTEAFF
TRBV21-1	TRBJ2-6	.	CASSNKKQGEISGANVLTF
TRBV7-2	TRBJ2-7	.	CASSYLERIADEQYF
TRBV7-8	TRBJ2-1	.	CASSSDGSSYNEQFF
TRBV11-2	TRBJ1-5	TRBD1	CASSRTGNQPQHF